The 18 T cell receptor beta chains presented below share a single source sample, sequenced in a study of cytomegalovirus exposure and HLA in healthy donors. The assay was immunoSEQ multiplex PCR, and TCRdb's table has in-frame clones only and misses some. The table lists 150,000 to 200,000 clones, about 96% of them singletons. Specimen: PBMCs. These TCRs come from a woman aged 18 to 35 in good health and CMV-seronegative.

This clone was counted a single time. This sequence joins TRBV27 and TRBJ1-5; D is undetermined. V lost 5 bases, J lost 4 bases, and 12 bases lay in between. CDR3 length: 14 residues. Germline V gene lookup returns CDR1 MNHEY and CDR2 SMNVEV (reference sequence). In nucleotides, the CDR3 is TGTGCCAGCAGTCCAACCGCCCGGAATCAGCCCCAGCATTTT. This translates into CASSPTARNQPQHF.

This clone showed up just a few times. This chain uses TRBV25-1 with TRBJ1-5, with a possible D match to TRBD1 (5 bases). Trimming removed 3 bases from V and 5 bases from J, with 8 bases in between. CDR1 is MGHDK, CDR2 SYGVNS, per germline. This CDR3 is 13 amino acids long. CDR3 sequence: CASSDGGDQPQHF. CDR3 DNA: TGTGCCAGCAGTGACGGAGGGGATCAGCCCCAGCATTTT.

The chain carries TRBV19 and TRBJ1-3, with D perhaps TRBD1 (6 bases). CDR3 length: 15 residues. The V end lost 5 bases, the J end lost 0 bases, and 11 bases lay between the germline ends. Germline CDR1 is LNHDA and CDR2 is SQIVND (reference sequence). The CDR3 region is CASSWDIVSGNTIYF. In DNA, the CDR3 is TGTGCCAGTAGTTGGGACATCGTCTCTGGAAACACCATATATTTT.

The gene calls are TRBV11-2 and TRBJ2-1; TRBD2 is a possible D gene (7 bases). CDR1 and CDR2 from the germline V gene are SGHAT and FQNNGV. The length of the CDR3 is 14 residues. The V and J ends lost 8 bases and 4 bases respectively, with 15 bases between them. CDR3 nucleotides: TGTGCCAGCTATGGCGGGGGCGCTTACAATGAGCAGTTCTTC. Amino acid sequence: CASYGGGAYNEQFF.

V gene TRBV4-1 combines with J gene TRBJ1-5; 8 bases are a match to TRBD1. J gave up 0 bases and V 4 bases, and 5 bases lay outside the gene matches. The CDR3 is made up of 16 amino acids. Germline assignment: CDR1 MGHRA and CDR2 YSYEKL. The DNA of the CDR3 is TGCGCCAGCAGCCTACGACAGGGGAATAGCAATCAGCCCCAGCATTTT. This encodes CASSLRQGNSNQPQHF.

This chain links TRBV6-5 with TRBJ1-4; D is unresolved. Trimming shortened V by 3 bases and J by 10 bases, and 18 bases separated the two germline ends. Germline V CDR1 and CDR2: MNHEY, SVGAGI. The CDR3 is 15 amino acids. CDR3 nucleotide sequence: TGTGCCAGCAGTTATACAGACGGACGGGCGGGAAAACTGTTTTTT. Protein sequence: CASSYTDGRAGKLFF.

A note on this clone: The sample has other DNA sequences that encode this CDR3 too. The chain combines TRBV11-2 with TRBJ2-7; 11 bases agree with TRBD2. The CDR3 is made up of 14 amino acids. Germline CDR1 SGHAT, CDR2 FQNNGV. Trimming cost V 3 bases and J 4 bases; bases outside gene matches: 2. The CDR3 region has the DNA TGTGCCAGCAGCTTCGGGACTAGCGGTTACGAGCAGTACTTC. This translates into CASSFGTSGYEQYF. The variable domain in full, with the rest retrieved from reference TRBV11-2 and TRBJ2-7, is EAGVAQSPRYKIIEKRQSVAFWCNPISGHATLYWYQQILGQGPKLLIQFQNNGVVDDSQLPKDRFSAERLKGVDSTLKIQPAKLEDSAVYLCASSFGTSGYEQYFGPGTRLTVT.

The table lists this clone with a count of one. This sequence joins TRBV18 and TRBJ2-3, with 8 bases identical to TRBD2. CDR3 length: 18 residues. CDR1 and CDR2 from the germline V gene are KGHSH and LQKENI. V trimming: 2 bases; J trimming: 2 bases; junction bases outside the gene matches: 12. CDR3 in amino acids: CASSPRVAGTYDTDTQYF. In DNA form, the CDR3 reads TGTGCCAGCTCACCAAGGGTAGCGGGGACCTACGACACAGATACGCAGTATTTT.

The chain's CDR3 is CASSLEANNQPQHF. The CDR3 nucleotides are TGTGCCAGCAGCTTAGAAGCTAACAATCAGCCCCAGCATTTT. The chain uses TRBV7-6 and TRBJ1-5; D gene unclear. Germline CDR1 reads SGHVS; CDR2 reads FNYEAQ. V lost 1 base to trimming and J lost 3 bases, with 7 bases between them. The CDR3 covers 14 residues.

V gene TRBV10-3 combines with J gene TRBJ2-5; D is undetermined. Trimming removed 8 bases at V and 1 base at J, with 11 bases between. CDR1 and CDR2 from the germline V gene are ENHRY and SYGVKD. The CDR3 totals 13 residues. CDR3 sequence (DNA): TGTGCCATCTCTCCGGCGGCCCAAGAGACCCAGTACTTC. It translates to CAISPAAQETQYF.

The CDR3 here is CAREETGEGYGYTF. The CDR3 nucleotides read TGTGCCAGGGAAGAGACAGGGGAAGGCTATGGCTACACCTTC. This chain connects TRBV2 to TRBJ1-2; the match to TRBD1 covers 8 bases. CDR3 size: 14 residues. Germline CDR1 is SNHLY and CDR2 is FYNNEI. Trimming at V came to 9 bases and at J to 4 bases, leaving 10 bases not matched to a gene.

This chain links TRBV9 with TRBJ1-1, with D perhaps matching TRBD1 (6 bases). The CDR3 spans 14 residues. Looked up from germline, CDR1 is SGDLS and CDR2 is YYNGEE. The V and J ends lost 6 bases and 4 bases respectively, with 16 bases between them. The CDR3 nucleotides read TGTGCCAGCACCCTGGGGGTAGGGGGCACTGAAGCTTTCTTT. Translating it yields CASTLGVGGTEAFF. Based on the CDR3 plus reference TRBV9 and TRBJ1-1, the full variable domain is DSGVTQTPKHLITATGQRVTLRCSPRSGDLSVYWYQQSLDQGLQFLIQYYNGEERAKGNILERFSAQQFPDLHSELNLSSLELGDSALYFCASTLGVGGTEAFFGQGTRLTVV.

V is TRBV19 and J is TRBJ2-4; 12 bases match TRBD2. V gave up 5 bases and J gave up 0 bases; unmatched junction bases: 8. The CDR3 has 18 amino acids. Germline CDR1 and CDR2: LNHDA and SQIVND (reference sequence). The DNA for the CDR3 is TGTGCCAGTAGTCCCGGACTAGCGGGGACATTAGCCAAAAACATTCAGTACTTC. Protein product: CASSPGLAGTLAKNIQYF.

The rearrangement uses TRBV10-3 and TRBJ1-1, with TRBD1 matching over 11 bases. V was pared by 6 bases and J by 1 base, with 1 base of the junction left unmatched. The CDR3 runs to 14 residues. The germline V gene encodes CDR1 ENHRY and CDR2 SYGVKD. The CDR3 loop reads CAIRDRGRNTEAFF. CDR3 bases: TGTGCCATCAGGGACAGGGGGCGGAACACTGAAGCTTTCTTT.

This clone was seen a handful of times. This rearrangement joins TRBV2 to TRBJ2-7, with D possibly TRBD1 on 5 matching bases. V was pared by 6 bases and J by 2 bases, with 11 bases between. The germline V gene encodes CDR1 SNHLY and CDR2 FYNNEI. CDR3 size: 13 residues. CDR3 sequence reads: CASSRQGPYEQYF. The CDR3 nucleotides are TGTGCCAGCAGCCGGCAGGGTCCCTACGAGCAGTACTTC. Full variable domain (missing parts from reference TRBV2 and TRBJ2-7): EPEVTQTPSHQVTQMGQEVILRCVPISNHLYFYWYRQILGQKVEFLVSFYNNEISEKSEIFDDQFSVERPDGSNFTLKIRSTKLEDSAMYFCASSRQGPYEQYFGPGTRLTVT.

The chain recombines TRBV15 with TRBJ1-4; 7 positions agree with TRBD1. Trimming cost V 1 base and J 4 bases; bases outside gene matches: 3. From germline, CDR1 is LNHNV and CDR2 YYDKDF (reference sequence). The CDR3 has 15 residues. The CDR3, as DNA: TGTGCCACCAGCAGAGCCAGGGACAGTAATGAAAAACTGTTTTTT. Translated: CATSRARDSNEKLFF.

The CDR3: CAWSVHPRLASSTDTQYF. CDR3 in DNA: TGTGCCTGGAGTGTACACCCTCGACTAGCCTCTAGCACAGATACGCAGTATTTT. This chain links TRBV30 with TRBJ2-3; 7 bases align to TRBD2. V lost 0 bases to trimming and J lost 0 bases; unmatched junction nucleotides: 12. The CDR3 extends over 18 amino acids. CDR1 and CDR2 (germline): GTSNPN, SVGIG (reference sequence).

CDR3 DNA: TGTGCCAGCAGCAAAGCCGGGACAGGGATTACAGATACGCAGTATTTT. It translates to CASSKAGTGITDTQYF. V is TRBV6-6 and J is TRBJ2-3, with TRBD1 identical over 9 bases. The CDR3 length is 16 residues. Germline-derived CDR1 and CDR2 are MNHNY and SVGAGI (reference sequence). J was trimmed by 3 bases and V by 6 bases; bases with no gene match: 10.